This T cell receptor beta chain was sequenced for a study of early T cells in non-severe SARS-CoV-2 infection. About the research overall: Bulk RNA isolated from unsorted whole blood underwent sequencing; chains were not paired. Points from the study as a whole: A preference for anti-spike CD8 responses marked VDJdb matching, which missed private and CD4 specificities.

As for this clonotype: Its antigen is as yet unknown. The junction differs from germline at one of its ends, possibly a read error.

Individual cDNA molecules carried attached unique molecular identifiers. TCRdb re-called the 5' RACE reads through MiXCR, storing one row per CDR3 protein. Here the sample spans tens of thousands of distinct CDR3 sequences, under 10% being singletons. Germline values: CDR1 SEHNR, CDR2 FQNEAQ (reference sequence). The CDR3 has 12 residues. The source material was whole blood. The TCR was taken from an adult who was a healthcare worker with PCR-confirmed SARS-CoV-2 infection or an uninfected control (not recorded which). This chain connects TRBV7-9 to TRBJ1-4; D gene uncertain. The CDR3 bases are TGTGCCAGCAGCTTCCACGGACGGACGGCTGTTTTT. Protein product: CASSFHGRTAVF. The full variable domain, with the rest looked up from reference TRBV7-9 and TRBJ1-4, is DTGVSQNPRHKITKRGQNVTFRCDPISEHNRLYWYRQTLGQGPEFLTYFQNEAQLEKSRLLSDRFSAERPKGSFSTLEIQRTEQGDSAMYLCASSFHGRTAVFGSGTQLSVL.